Shown below are 25 T cell receptor beta chains from a single sample sequenced in a study of regulatory T cells in long-lasting Graves disease (dated by TCRdb to the early 2020s). Libraries were made using multiplex PCR. Instrument on record: Illumina HiSeq 4000. To build TCR beta libraries, CDR3 regions were amplified by Arm-PCR using iRepertoire HTBI primers. TCRdb took the public reads, trimmed them with fastp at Q25, ran MiXCR for clone calling and kept in-frame beta chains. Entries that share a CDR3 protein sequence are merged under the most common genes and DNA. The sample has 300,000 to 400,000 distinct CDR3 sequences on record, about a sixth of them singletons. Of the sample, about 38% falls within the top ten clones. The sample's time point label, in plain terms: newly diagnosed GD, antithyroid drugs for less than 3 months. For both TCR sequencing and RNA sequencing, RNA was extracted from PBMCs using TRIzol.

The sequencing here drew on peripheral blood mononuclear cells (PBMCs), taken at new diagnosis, from a patient treated with antithyroid drugs. The receptors here all came from a female donor with Graves disease.

A few counts support this clonotype. The CDR3 reads CASSDQRRGGELFF. The CDR3 DNA follows: TGTGCCAGCAGCGATCAGCGGCGGGGCGGGGAGCTGTTTTTT. The chain joins TRBV9 to TRBJ2-2; the D gene is possibly TRBD2 (6 bases). The V gene's germline CDR1 is SGDLS and CDR2 YYNGEE. Trimming took 3 bases from V and 7 from J, leaving 13 bases between them. The CDR3 contains 14 residues.

About this clonotype: This may stem from a read error, because a much larger clone lies one nucleotide away. The V and J genes are TRBV11-2 and TRBJ2-7; no firm D call. Germline values: CDR1 SGHAT, CDR2 FQNNGV. This CDR3 spans 14 amino acids. The CDR3, as DNA: TGTGCCAGCAGCGGGAATAACTTTGGAGAGACCCAGTGCTTC. As protein: CASSGNNFGETQCF.

V is TRBV20-1 and J is TRBJ2-1; TRBD2 matches at 15 bases. Germline CDR1 reads DFQATT; CDR2 reads SNEGSKA (reference sequence). CDR3 length equals 15 residues. The junction had 4 bases not matched to a gene; V was cut back by 3 bases and J by 7 bases. As DNA, the CDR3 is TGCAGTGCTAGGGCCGGGACTAGCGGGAGGAATGAGCAGTTCTTC. Amino acids: CSARAGTSGRNEQFF.

The gene calls are TRBV28 and TRBJ1-1, with D perhaps matching TRBD1 (5 bases). V was trimmed by 1 base and J by 7 bases, leaving 16 bases between them. Germline values: CDR1 MDHEN, CDR2 SYDVKM. The CDR3 is 15 amino acids. CDR3 bases: TGTGCCAGCAGTTTATTGGGGGTCTTTAAACATGAAGCTTTCTTT. Its protein product is CASSLLGVFKHEAFF.

This clonotype was seen ten or more times. The V call is TRBV28, the J call TRBJ1-2; D is unresolved. Deletions cut 2 bases from V and 2 bases from J, with 9 bases between. The germline V gene encodes CDR1 MDHEN and CDR2 SYDVKM. The CDR3 contains 14 residues. CDR3 sequence (DNA): TGTGCCAGCAGTTTACCAGACTTAAACTATGGCTACACCTTC. Translated: CASSLPDLNYGYTF.

This chain connects TRBV2 to TRBJ1-1, with 8 bases fitting TRBD1. The CDR3 contains 15 residues. V trimming: 4 bases; J trimming: 3 bases; junction bases outside the gene matches: 7. Germline V gene sequence: CDR1 SNHLY, CDR2 FYNNEI. The CDR3, as DNA: TGTGCCAGCAGTGGGACAGGGTCAGGGGACACTGAAGCTTTCTTT. This sequence encodes CASSGTGSGDTEAFF.

Many counts were recorded for this clonotype. V is TRBV19 and J is TRBJ1-2; D remains ambiguous. V was pared by 9 bases and J by 4 bases, with 12 bases between. The germline V gene has CDR1 LNHDA and CDR2 SQIVND (reference sequence). The CDR3 spans 12 residues. As DNA, the CDR3 is TGTGCCAGAGCGACCCACTTCTATGGCTACACCTTC. Its protein is CARATHFYGYTF.

This clonotype was counted only a few times. The V and J genes are TRBV5-1 and TRBJ2-2; D is ambiguous. The CDR3 is 13 amino acids. Trimming removed 1 base at V and 6 bases at J, with 7 bases between. Germline V gene sequence: CDR1 SGHRS, CDR2 YFSETQ. CDR3 sequence reads: CASSLWGPGELFF. CDR3 nucleotides: TGCGCCAGCAGCTTGTGGGGTCCCGGGGAGCTGTTTTTT.

Turning to this clonotype: The CDR3 does not end in the conserved phenylalanine or tryptophan, so this is likely a read error. V gene TRBV7-9 combines with J gene TRBJ1-4; D may be TRBD1 (6 bases). Germline CDR1 and CDR2: SEHNR and FQNEAQ (reference sequence). This CDR3 comprises 15 residues. Trimming took off 0 bases at V and 8 bases at J, with 13 bases between the two ends. The CDR3 spells CASSLAGGREEKLFL. The CDR3, as DNA: TGTGCCAGCAGCTTAGCTGGGGGGCGCGAAGAAAAACTGTTTTTG.

Points on this clonotype: With a much larger clone just one base away, this may be a read error. The chain links TRBV11-2 to TRBJ2-7; no firm D call. Germline values: CDR1 SGHAT, CDR2 FQNNGV. Trimming took 1 base from V and 4 from J, leaving 14 bases between them. This CDR3 contains 15 residues. The CDR3 loop is CASSLAGVSLYEQYF. The DNA for the CDR3 is TGTGCCAGCAGCTTAGCTGGCGTGAGCTTGTACGAGCAGTACTTC.

This clonotype was seen many times. The rearrangement joins TRBV20-1 to TRBJ2-2; TRBD2 is a possible D gene (6 bases). Looked up from germline, CDR1 is DFQATT and CDR2 is SNEGSKA (reference sequence). V lost 1 base and J 7 bases, leaving 13 bases between the germline ends. The CDR3 length is 14 residues. The CDR3 nucleotides are TGCAGTGCTAGAGCGGGAGTGTCGGGCGGGGAGCTGTTTTTT. This translates into CSARAGVSGGELFF.

This clonotype was detected ten times or more. CDR3 protein: CASSPSRTRDTWRTDTQYF. In DNA, the CDR3 is TGTGCCAGCAGTCCATCACGAACCCGGGACACTTGGCGCACAGATACGCAGTATTTT. This rearrangement joins TRBV28 to TRBJ2-3, with D maybe TRBD1 (6 bases). The germline CDR1 and CDR2 sequences are MDHEN and SYDVKM. This CDR3 contains 19 residues. Trimming took off 5 bases at V and 1 base at J, with 25 bases between the two ends.

This clonotype was detected only a few times. This rearrangement joins TRBV5-6 to TRBJ2-7, with 9 bases lining up with TRBD1. The trim removed 1 base at V and 3 bases at J, leaving 11 bases unmatched. Germline V gives CDR1 SGHDT, CDR2 YYEEEE. The CDR3 length is 17 residues. In DNA, the CDR3 is TGTGCCAGCAGCTTGACATTCACCGGGACAGGGCACTACGAGCAGTACTTC. This sequence encodes CASSLTFTGTGHYEQYF.

This clonotype was seen a few times. The rearrangement joins TRBV9 to TRBJ2-7, with D tentatively TRBD1 (6 bases). Germline loops: CDR1 SGDLS, CDR2 YYNGEE. V shed 5 bases and J shed 6 bases, with 21 bases lying between them. The CDR3 spans 15 residues. The CDR3 nucleotides read TGTGCCAGCAGGAGGGTCCCCAGGGGCTCTTGCGAGCAGTACTTC. This sequence encodes CASRRVPRGSCEQYF.

The rearrangement links TRBV6-2 or TRBV6-3 to TRBJ2-4; 7 bases match TRBD1. J lost 3 bases, V lost 7 bases, and 9 bases had no gene match. Germline V gene sequence: CDR1 MNHEY, CDR2 SVGEGT. The CDR3 spans 15 residues. The CDR3 here is CASTTFRDSKNIQYF. CDR3 in DNA: TGTGCCAGCACCACCTTCCGGGACAGCAAAAACATTCAGTACTTC.

This clonotype came up many times. This sequence joins TRBV3-1 and TRBJ2-1, with D unclear. CDR3 length: 17 residues. Germline lookup yields CDR1 LGHDT and CDR2 YNNKEL (reference sequence). Trimming pared 0 bases from V and 7 bases from J, leaving 19 bases between. The CDR3 coding sequence is TGTGCCAGCAGCCAAGATTATTTCTCGGGCCCTCGGAATGAGCAGTTCTTC. Translated: CASSQDYFSGPRNEQFF.

Ten or more counts support this clonotype. The J gene is TRBJ1-1, the V gene TRBV2; D unclear. V was clipped by 4 bases and J by 2 bases, with 14 bases between them. Germline V gene data show CDR1 as SNHLY and CDR2 as FYNNEI. The CDR3 spans 15 residues. The CDR3 DNA follows: TGTGCCAGCAGTGCGGACGGAATAACAAACACTGAAGCTTTCTTT. Amino acid sequence: CASSADGITNTEAFF.

In its sample, this clonotype was seen once. V gene TRBV7-9 combines with J gene TRBJ2-2; 9 bases match TRBD1. V lost 4 bases and J lost 3; bases outside the gene matches: 12. CDR1 is SEHNR, CDR2 FQNEAQ, per germline (reference sequence). There are 18 residues in the CDR3. CDR3 DNA sequence: TGTGCCAGCAGCTCTAGTTTTGCGGGGGACAGGGACACCGGGGAGCTGTTTTTT. Translating it yields CASSSSFAGDRDTGELFF.

This clonotype was seen at least ten times. The chain links TRBV30 to TRBJ2-3; the D call may be TRBD1 or TRBD2 (6 bases each). CDR3 length: 11 amino acids. Germline V gene data show CDR1 as GTSNPN and CDR2 as SVGIG (reference sequence). Between the trimmed V and J ends, which lost 8 bases and 11 bases, there was a span of 17 bases. The CDR3 DNA is TGTGCCAACGAAGTTGGGGGGCGGCAGTATTTT. This sequence encodes CANEVGGRQYF.

The rearrangement joins TRBV24-1 to TRBJ2-5; 11 nucleotides line up with TRBD1. V lost 6 bases and J lost 5; bases outside the gene matches: 7. Per the germline V gene, CDR1 is KGHDR and CDR2 is SFDVKD. The CDR3 runs to 15 residues. The CDR3, as DNA: TGTGCCACCAGTTCGGGACAGGGGGAGGTGGAGACCCAGTACTTC. The encoded protein is CATSSGQGEVETQYF.

This clonotype was counted ten times or more. This rearrangement joins TRBV7-3 to TRBJ1-2; 12 bases line up with TRBD1. Trimming removed 5 bases from V and 7 bases from J; junction bases left unmatched: 11. The V gene's germline CDR1 is SGHTA and CDR2 FQGTGA. The CDR3 is 16 residues long. The CDR3 nucleotides read TGTGCCAGCAGCCCACGAGGGACAGGGGGCTTAGGTGGCTACACCTTC. As protein: CASSPRGTGGLGGYTF. Full variable domain (remainder filled in from reference TRBV7-3 and TRBJ1-2): GAGVSQTPSNKVTEKGKYVELRCDPISGHTALYWYRQSLGQGPEFLIYFQGTGAADDSGLPNDRFFAVRPEGSVSTLKIQRTERGDSAVYLCASSPRGTGGLGGYTFGSGTRLTVV.

This clonotype occurred many times. The chain has TRBV30 and TRBJ2-7, with D tentatively TRBD2 (5 bases). The CDR3 runs to 11 residues. CDR1 is GTSNPN, CDR2 SVGIG, per germline (reference sequence). The germline V and J ends were trimmed by 1 base and 6 bases, with 7 bases remaining between them. The chain's CDR3 is CAWSAGSEQYF. The CDR3 bases are TGTGCCTGGAGTGCGGGGTCCGAGCAGTACTTC. Looking up the rest from reference TRBV30 and TRBJ2-7 gives the full variable domain: SQTIHQWPATLVQPVGSPLSLECTVEGTSNPNLYWYRQAAGRGLQLLFYSVGIGQISSEVPQNLSASRPQDRQFILSSKKLLLSDSGFYLCAWSAGSEQYFGPGTRLTVT.

This clonotype was observed many times. DNA for the CDR3: TGTGCCAGCATCCTCCCGGACAGGAGGAGAGATACGCAGTATTTT. Protein sequence: CASILPDRRRDTQYF. This chain connects TRBV2 to TRBJ2-3, with 7 bases aligning to TRBD1. The length of the CDR3 is 15 residues. The J segment lost 5 bases and the V segment lost 7 bases, leaving 12 bases of the junction unmatched. Germline CDR1 and CDR2: SNHLY and FYNNEI. Looking up the rest from reference TRBV2 and TRBJ2-3 gives the full variable domain: EPEVTQTPSHQVTQMGQEVILRCVPISNHLYFYWYRQILGQKVEFLVSFYNNEISEKSEIFDDQFSVERPDGSNFTLKIRSTKLEDSAMYFCASILPDRRRDTQYFGPGTRLTVL.

This clonotype was picked up many times. The chain has TRBV11-2 and TRBJ2-1; no definite D call. Germline V gene data show CDR1 as SGHAT and CDR2 as FQNNGV. The CDR3 totals 14 residues. Trimming removed 5 bases at V and 1 base at J, with 9 bases between. The CDR3: CASSPMRSYNEQFF. The CDR3 DNA reads as TGTGCCAGCAGCCCCATGCGTTCCTACAATGAGCAGTTCTTC.

The V and J genes are TRBV27 and TRBJ2-3, with 10 nucleotides matching TRBD2. The CDR3 extends over 15 amino acids. Germline values: CDR1 MNHEY, CDR2 SMNVEV (reference sequence). The J segment lost 4 bases and the V segment lost 6 bases, leaving 7 bases of the junction unmatched. The CDR3 nucleotides are TGTGCCAGCAGACTGGAGAGCGGGAGGGCAGATACGCAGTATTTT. Its protein product is CASRLESGRADTQYF.